This TCR beta chain was identified during a study of identical twins. Concerning this clonotype itself: What it binds is unknown.

This CDR3 is built from 13 residues. Germline CDR1 reads DFQATT; CDR2 reads SNEGSKA (reference sequence). Trimming took off 0 bases at V and 8 bases at J, with 12 bases between the two ends. General study findings and limits: Without tracking the same donors, conclusions rested on cross-sectional statistical analysis. The degree of excess twin sharing was weaker in beta out-of-frame sequences. With monozygotic twins, out-of-frame TCR alpha sharing exceeded what models estimated.

Using its own MiXCR run on the 5' RACE reads, TCRdb lists one record per CDR3 protein. The table has around 690,000 distinct CDR3 sequences, 21% seen once. The data were also submitted as part of a second study, on T cells expressing NK-cell markers. Turning to that study: Of the CD8+ T cells in six donors, about 1.0-7.0% belonged to dominant NKG2C+ clonotypes.

What was sequenced was PBMCs. The chain links TRBV20-1 to TRBJ2-3; D is possibly TRBD2 (6 bases). This TCR came from a woman under 30 in good health. CDR3 coding DNA: TGCAGTGCTAGAGATGTGGACTACGGTACGCAGTATTTT. Translation: CSARDVDYGTQYF.